The clone carrying this T cell receptor beta chain was detected a few times. The antigen remains undetermined. With V trimmed by 6 bases and J by 9 bases, 4 bases remained unmatched. Germline V CDR1 and CDR2: MGHDK, SYGVNS. CDR3 length: 12 residues. Measured with immunoSEQ multiplex PCR; TCRdb has only the in-frame clones, and not every one. The sample consists of nearly 1 million clones, about three quarters of them appearing once. The source of the sample is a study of shared clonotypes between healthy human individuals. Study-level points and caveats: The study found roughly 5% of naive CD4 clonotypes shared across a handful of donors.

The genes are TRBV25-1 and TRBJ2-1, with TRBD2 identical over 8 bases. This clonotype was sampled from a man between 18 and 35 years old in good health. Sequencing used memory CD4+ T cells sorted from blood. This sample's subset: CD45RA-negative fraction. The chain's CDR3 is CASRRTSTEQFF. The CDR3 DNA reads TGTGCCAGCAGACGGACTAGCACTGAGCAGTTCTTC. The complete variable domain, with remaining parts taken from reference TRBV25-1 and TRBJ2-1, reads EADIYQTPRYLVIGTGKKITLECSQTMGHDKMYWYQQDPGMELHLIHYSYGVNSTEKGDLSSESTVSRIRTEHFPLTLESARPSHTSQYLCASRRTSTEQFFGPGTRLTVL.